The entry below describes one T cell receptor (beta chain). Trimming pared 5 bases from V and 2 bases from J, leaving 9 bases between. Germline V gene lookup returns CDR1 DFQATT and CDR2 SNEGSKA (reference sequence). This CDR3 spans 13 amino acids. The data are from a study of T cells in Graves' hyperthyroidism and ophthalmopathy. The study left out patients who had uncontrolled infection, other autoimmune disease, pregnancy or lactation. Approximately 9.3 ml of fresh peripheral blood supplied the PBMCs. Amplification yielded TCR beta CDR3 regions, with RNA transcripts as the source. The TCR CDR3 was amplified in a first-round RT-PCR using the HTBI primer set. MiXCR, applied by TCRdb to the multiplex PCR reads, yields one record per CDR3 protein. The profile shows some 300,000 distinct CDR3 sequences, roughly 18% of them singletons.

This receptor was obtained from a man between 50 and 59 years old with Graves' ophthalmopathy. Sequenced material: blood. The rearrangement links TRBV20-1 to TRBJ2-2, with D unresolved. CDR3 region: CSAGASNTGELFF. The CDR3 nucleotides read TGCAGTGCTGGCGCAAGTAACACCGGGGAGCTGTTTTTT.